Listed below are T cell receptor beta chains from one sample, sequenced in a study of T cell changes during pregnancy in multiple sclerosis. Profiling relied on immunoSEQ multiplex PCR, and the TCRdb table lists in-frame clones only, not all of them. The profile covers some 130,000 clones, with approximately 96% appearing a single time and less than 0.55% taken by the ten largest. Sequenced material: peripheral blood, taken after pregnancy. The receptors were gathered from a female donor with multiple sclerosis, enrolled in a pregnancy study. The CDR3 runs from the conserved cysteine through the conserved F or W. The order of the fields is J gene, V gene, clone size, D gene, CDR3 DNA, CDR3 protein. The D gene is left open where the match is weak. For some rows the clone size is stated as once, few or many, or as a class when expanded; others skip it.

j_call: TRBJ2-1
v_call: TRBV29-1
clone_size: once
d_call: TRBD2
cdr3_nt: TGCAGCCTCCTGGGGGCGGGAGGAAGCTCCTACAATGAGCAGTTCTTC
cdr3_aa: CSLLGAGGSSYNEQFF

j_call: TRBJ2-3
v_call: TRBV15
clone_size: .
d_call: TRBD2
cdr3_nt: TGTGCCACCAGCAGTCCGGGACTAGCGTTAGATACGCAGTATTTT
cdr3_aa: CATSSPGLALDTQYF

j_call: TRBJ2-7
v_call: TRBV27
clone_size: .
d_call: .
cdr3_nt: TGTGCCAGCAGTTTTATCTTTGGTGGGGCAGGGGAGCAGTACTTC
cdr3_aa: CASSFIFGGAGEQYF

j_call: TRBJ2-1
v_call: TRBV19
clone_size: once
d_call: TRBD2
cdr3_nt: TGTGCCAGTAGTATACAGTACCCTAGCGGGAGCCCCAGTGAGCAGTTCTTC
cdr3_aa: CASSIQYPSGSPSEQFF

j_call: TRBJ1-2
v_call: TRBV28
clone_size: .
d_call: TRBD1
cdr3_nt: TGTGCCAGCAGTTTTAGACAGGGTGTCGGCTACACCTTC
cdr3_aa: CASSFRQGVGYTF

j_call: TRBJ1-1
v_call: TRBV19
clone_size: few
d_call: .
cdr3_nt: TGTGCCAGTAGTAACCCCGGCACTGAAGCTTTCTTT
cdr3_aa: CASSNPGTEAFF

j_call: TRBJ2-2
v_call: TRBV19
clone_size: .
d_call: .
cdr3_nt: TGTGCCAGCAGATGGGGGGGGCTTGCCGGGGGCTCTAGCTCACCGGGGGAGCTGTTTTTT
cdr3_aa: CASRWGGLAGGSSSPGELFF

j_call: TRBJ2-2
v_call: TRBV5-1
clone_size: .
d_call: .
cdr3_nt: TGCGCCAGCAGCTTACTACAGGGTTTAATCCGGGAGCTGTTTTTT
cdr3_aa: CASSLLQGLIRELFF

j_call: TRBJ2-7
v_call: TRBV5-5
clone_size: .
d_call: TRBD2
cdr3_nt: TGTGCCAGCAGCTTCGGGGGGAGCTCCTACGAGCAGTACTTC
cdr3_aa: CASSFGGSSYEQYF

j_call: TRBJ1-1
v_call: TRBV28
clone_size: .
d_call: .
cdr3_nt: TGTGCCAGCAGGCGGGGGAACACTGAAGCTTTCTTT
cdr3_aa: CASRRGNTEAFF

j_call: TRBJ2-7
v_call: TRBV14
clone_size: .
d_call: .
cdr3_nt: TGTGCCAGCAGCCAAGCCCTTCTCTACGAGCAGTACTTC
cdr3_aa: CASSQALLYEQYF

j_call: TRBJ2-7
v_call: TRBV5-6
clone_size: once
d_call: .
cdr3_nt: TGTGCCAGCAGCCCCCAGTGGCTCAACTCCTACGAGCAGTACTTC
cdr3_aa: CASSPQWLNSYEQYF

j_call: TRBJ1-4
v_call: TRBV2
clone_size: .
d_call: TRBD1
cdr3_nt: TGTGCCAGCAGTAAGGGACAGGGGGATGAAAAACTGTTTTTT
cdr3_aa: CASSKGQGDEKLFF

j_call: TRBJ2-5
v_call: TRBV18
clone_size: .
d_call: .
cdr3_nt: TGTGCCAGCTCACCAATGACAGGCCCGGAAGAAACCCAGTACTTC
cdr3_aa: CASSPMTGPEETQYF